This T cell receptor beta chain was sequenced during a study of long-term antiretroviral therapy in people with HIV. Study-wide results and caveats: Post-ART, diversity grew, though it stayed under transplant donor control levels.

V dropped 0 bases and J dropped 1 base, with 9 bases sitting between them. This CDR3 contains 15 residues. Germline CDR1 SGHVS, CDR2 FNYEAQ. The assay, immunoSEQ v3.0, was run at survey level. The table came from immunoSEQ multiplex PCR; TCRdb's copy has only in-frame clones and leaves some out. The data show 25,000 to 30,000 clones, with around 86% seen just once and around 13% held by the top ten. Turning to this clone: The antigen remains unidentified.

The sample was unsorted PBMCs, taken 2.9 years after starting antiretroviral therapy. This TCR was sampled from a man aged 50-60 years with HIV. V and J are TRBV7-6 and TRBJ1-1, with a weak D call TRBD1 (5 bases). For the CDR3, the DNA is TGTGCCAGCAGCTTAGCGGGGGGTCGGAACACTGAAGCTTTCTTT. It translates to CASSLAGGRNTEAFF.